This entry concerns a single T cell receptor (beta chain). What it binds is not known. The data are from a study of cytomegalovirus exposure and HLA in healthy donors. Study conclusions and caveats: The authors confirmed in vitro that three CMV-associated chains were specific for CMV antigens.

Clones were read by immunoSEQ multiplex PCR, and TCRdb kept only the in-frame ones, dropping some. The sample has roughly 130,000 clones; approximately 92% are singletons. CDR1 is SNHLY, CDR2 FYNNEI, per germline. The V and J ends lost 4 bases and 0 bases, in that order; junction bases with no gene match: 8. This CDR3 is 19 amino acids long. The sequenced sample was PBMCs. The chain employs TRBV2 and TRBJ2-3; the match to TRBD2 covers 15 bases. The clonotype originates from a woman aged 18-29 years in good health and CMV-seropositive. CDR3 nucleotide sequence: TGTGCCAGCAGTGGCTCGGGACTAGCGGGGGGACCGAGCACAGATACGCAGTATTTT. Amino acid sequence: CASSGSGLAGGPSTDTQYF.